The 27 T cell receptor beta chains below all came from one sample that was sequenced in a study of blood T cell repertoires in COVID-19. TCRdb's copy holds only in-frame clones and misses some; the assay was immunoSEQ multiplex PCR. The data show some 200,000 clones, about 80% seen once. Sequenced sample: peripheral blood. These receptors were obtained from a woman aged 25-40 years who had recovered from COVID-19.

The chain joins TRBV19 to TRBJ1-1; D remains ambiguous. Trimming took 5 bases from V and 1 from J, leaving 14 bases between them. This CDR3 is built from 15 residues. The V gene's germline CDR1 is LNHDA and CDR2 SQIVND (reference sequence). The CDR3 nucleotides read TGTGCCAGTAGTCTAGTTCTCAGAACGAACACTGAAGCTTTCTTT. This gives the protein CASSLVLRTNTEAFF.

The chain recombines TRBV6-5 with TRBJ1-6; D is undetermined. Germline CDR1 and CDR2: MNHEY and SVGAGI. The germline V and J ends were trimmed by 2 bases and 7 bases, with 15 bases remaining between them. This CDR3 is built from 16 residues. In DNA form, the CDR3 reads TGTGCCAGCAGTTACGCCCTCCCACAGAAGAATTCACCCCTCCACTTT. This encodes CASSYALPQKNSPLHF.

J is TRBJ1-1 and V is TRBV21-1; whether TRBD1, the table's D call, matches the DNA was not checked. TRBV21-1 is a recognized pseudogene. The CDR3 consists of 13 residues. CDR3 amino acids: CASSLEGDTEAFF. CDR3 coding DNA: TGTGCCAGCAGCCTCGAGGGGGATACTGAAGCTTTCTTT.

The gene calls are TRBV5-5 and TRBJ1-4; 8 nucleotides line up with TRBD1. CDR3 length equals 14 residues. CDR1 is SGHKS, CDR2 YYEKEE, per germline (reference sequence). Trimming took 4 bases from V and 7 from J; bases not matched to a gene: 6. Here the CDR3 DNA reads TGTGCCAGCAGCCCCAGGACAGGGACTGAAAAACTGTTTTTT. As protein: CASSPRTGTEKLFF.

This clone was seen more than once but under ten times. This CDR3 is CASSLSGGYEQYF. CDR3 bases: TGTGCCAGCAGTTTATCAGGGGGCTACGAGCAGTACTTC. This rearrangement joins TRBV27 to TRBJ2-7; D perhaps matches TRBD1 (6 bases). Germline V gives CDR1 MNHEY, CDR2 SMNVEV (reference sequence). There are 13 residues in the CDR3. Trimming stripped 0 bases from V and 3 bases from J, with 6 bases between.

This chain uses TRBV4-1 with TRBJ1-2, with D unresolved. The CDR3 contains 15 residues. Looked up from germline, CDR1 is MGHRA and CDR2 is YSYEKL. Trimming removed 3 bases from V and 4 bases from J, with 15 bases in between. CDR3 in amino acids: CASSQLINPGYGYTF. The CDR3 DNA follows: TGCGCCAGCAGCCAGTTGATAAATCCGGGCTATGGCTACACCTTC.

V is TRBV28 and J is TRBJ2-7, with TRBD2 matching 14 bases. V gave up 4 bases and J gave up 2 bases; unmatched junction bases: 16. CDR3 size: 20 residues. The germline CDR1 and CDR2 sequences are MDHEN and SYDVKM. The CDR3 coding sequence is TGTGCCAGCAGTTCCTTAGACAATACAATGACTAGCGGGAGGGCCTACGAGCAGTACTTC. It yields the protein CASSSLDNTMTSGRAYEQYF.

Remarks on this clone: Other DNA sequences within the sample encode an identical CDR3. This chain joins TRBV19 and TRBJ1-4; no reliable D call. Trimming shortened V by 1 base and J by 7 bases, and 4 bases separated the two germline ends. CDR1 is LNHDA, CDR2 SQIVND, per germline (reference sequence). This CDR3 has 12 residues. Here the CDR3 reads CASSIAGEKLFF. In DNA, the CDR3 is TGTGCCAGTAGTATAGCAGGTGAAAAACTGTTTTTT.

J is TRBJ1-6 and V is TRBV27, with D perhaps matching TRBD1 (5 bases). This CDR3 spans 17 amino acids. V dropped 3 bases and J dropped 5 bases, with 17 bases sitting between them. Germline V lookup: CDR1 MNHEY, CDR2 SMNVEV (reference sequence). The CDR3 protein is CASSLVRGKRNNSPLHF. CDR3 in DNA: TGTGCCAGCAGTTTGGTTAGGGGTAAACGGAATAATTCACCCCTCCACTTT.

This clone was observed a handful of times. CDR3 amino acids: CASSLSGTGNQETQYF. For the CDR3, the DNA is TGTGCCAGTTCTCTTTCCGGGACAGGGAACCAAGAGACCCAGTACTTC. The chain joins TRBV19 to TRBJ2-5, with 9 bases identical to TRBD1. Losses at the gene ends were 8 bases for V and 0 bases for J; bases not matched to a gene: 10. From germline, CDR1 is LNHDA and CDR2 SQIVND (reference sequence). This CDR3 is built from 16 residues.

CDR3 in DNA: TGTGCCAGCTCACCACAGGGTTCCGGGGATCAGCCCCAGCATTTT. It encodes CASSPQGSGDQPQHF. The chain recombines TRBV18 with TRBJ1-5; D not resolved. Between the trimmed V and J ends, which lost 1 base and 5 bases, there was a span of 12 bases. CDR1 is KGHSH and CDR2 is LQKENI in the germline V gene. The CDR3 totals 15 residues.

This chain connects TRBV28 to TRBJ2-3; 10 nucleotides line up with TRBD2. The CDR3 totals 17 residues. Unmatched junction bases numbered 13, after V lost 5 bases and J lost 5 bases. Germline loops: CDR1 MDHEN, CDR2 SYDVKM. CDR3 DNA: TGTGCCAGCAGTCCCCCGGTTACTAGCGGGATAGGAGATACGCAGTATTTT. Its translation: CASSPPVTSGIGDTQYF.

V is TRBV7-6 and J is TRBJ1-6; a possible D gene is TRBD1 (6 bases). Germline CDR1 is SGHVS and CDR2 is FNYEAQ. The CDR3 is made up of 18 amino acids. The ends were cut back, 2 bases at V and 0 bases at J, with 14 bases in the middle. Here the CDR3 DNA reads TGTGCCAGCAGCTTATCGACCCCGGACAGCTCCTATAATTCACCCCTCCACTTT. It yields the protein CASSLSTPDSSYNSPLHF.

The CDR3 loop is CASRNTHTEAFF. Here the CDR3 DNA reads TGTGCCAGCAGGAACACACACACTGAAGCTTTCTTT. The gene calls are TRBV12-3 or TRBV12-4 and TRBJ1-1; unclear D gene. CDR3 size: 12 residues. The germline V and J ends were trimmed by 6 bases and 3 bases, with 8 bases remaining between them.

This rearrangement joins TRBV30 to TRBJ1-2, with 8 bases identical to TRBD1. Germline lookup yields CDR1 GTSNPN and CDR2 SVGIG (reference sequence). The junction had 9 bases not matched to a gene; V was cut back by 2 bases and J by 4 bases. The CDR3 consists of 15 residues. The CDR3 spells CAWSTGTGSFYGYTF. The CDR3 DNA follows: TGTGCCTGGAGTACCGGGACAGGATCCTTCTATGGCTACACCTTC.

This clone was seen a single time. The V gene is TRBV12-3 or TRBV12-4, the J gene TRBJ1-3; D is undetermined. The germline V and J ends were trimmed by 4 bases and 4 bases, with 8 bases remaining between them. CDR3 length: 13 amino acids. The CDR3, as DNA: TGTGCCAGCAGTTGGGCAGCCGGAAACACCATATATTTT. Its translation is CASSWAAGNTIYF.

The V call is TRBV6-1, the J call TRBJ2-2, with D tentatively TRBD2 (6 bases). V gave up 5 bases and J gave up 6 bases, with 13 bases separating them. The CDR3 consists of 14 residues. The germline CDR1 and CDR2 sequences are MNHNS and SASEGT. DNA of the CDR3: TGTGCCAGCAGTATCCTCAGCGGGCCCGGGGAGCTGTTTTTT. As protein: CASSILSGPGELFF.

The rearrangement joins TRBV27 to TRBJ2-3; 13 nucleotides match TRBD2. The CDR3 has 17 residues. Germline CDR1 and CDR2: MNHEY and SMNVEV (reference sequence). J lost 6 bases, V lost 3 bases, and 9 bases had no gene match. In nucleotides, the CDR3 is TGTGCCAGCAGTTTCCCCGGACTAGCGGGAGTTCGGGATACGCAGTATTTT. Its translation is CASSFPGLAGVRDTQYF.

The rearrangement uses TRBV7-3 and TRBJ2-5; a weak D match, TRBD1 (8 bases). The germline gives CDR1 SGHTA, CDR2 FQGTGA. The CDR3 totals 16 residues. V was cut by 5 bases and J by 2 bases, with 18 bases left in between. The CDR3 loop is CASSQGASGPQETQYF. The CDR3 nucleotides are TGTGCCAGCAGCCAGGGGGCTAGCGGCCCTCAAGAGACCCAGTACTTC.

The chain has TRBV7-6 and TRBJ1-3; D uncertain. This CDR3 region has 16 residues. Looked up from germline, CDR1 is SGHVS and CDR2 is FNYEAQ. Deletions cut 0 bases from V and 6 bases from J, with 15 bases between. This CDR3 is CASSLARGQLKNTIYF. CDR3 sequence (DNA): TGTGCCAGCAGCTTAGCGCGGGGTCAGCTTAAAAACACCATATATTTT. Drawing the rest from reference TRBV7-6 and TRBJ1-3, the complete variable domain is GAGVSQSPRYKVTKRGQDVALRCDPISGHVSLYWYRQALGQGPEFLTYFNYEAQQDKSGLPNDRFSAERPEGSISTLTIQRTEQRDSAMYRCASSLARGQLKNTIYFGEGSWLTVV.

V usage is TRBV5-1 and J usage is TRBJ2-1, with TRBD2 matching over 7 bases. This CDR3 comprises 15 residues. Trimming at V came to 2 bases and at J to 7 bases, leaving 9 bases not matched to a gene. From germline, CDR1 is SGHRS and CDR2 YFSETQ. The CDR3 here is CASSLVRDYPNEQFF. The CDR3 coding sequence is TGCGCCAGCAGCTTAGTTCGGGACTACCCAAATGAGCAGTTCTTC.

The chain couples TRBV5-1 to TRBJ1-2; perhaps TRBD1 as D (6 bases). There are 13 residues in the CDR3. The V and J ends lost 4 bases and 7 bases respectively, with 14 bases between them. CDR1 is SGHRS and CDR2 is YFSETQ in the germline V gene. In DNA form, the CDR3 reads TGCGCCAGCAGCCCCGAAGGGGGGGGTGGCTACACCTTC. The encoded protein is CASSPEGGGGYTF. The full variable domain, rest sourced from reference TRBV5-1 and TRBJ1-2, is KAGVTQTPRYLIKTRGQQVTLSCSPISGHRSVSWYQQTPGQGLQFLFEYFSETQRNKGNFPGRFSGRQFSNSRSEMNVSTLELGDSALYLCASSPEGGGGYTFGSGTRLTVV.

The CDR3 DNA follows: TGTGCCAGCAGCTTGGCGGACACCTCTGGAAACACCATATATTTT. It specifies CASSLADTSGNTIYF. The chain links TRBV5-5 to TRBJ1-3, with a weak D call TRBD1 (5 bases). CDR3 length equals 15 residues. V was pared by 0 bases and J by 0 bases, with 7 bases between. The germline V gene encodes CDR1 SGHKS and CDR2 YYEKEE (reference sequence). Complete variable domain (other parts from reference TRBV5-5 and TRBJ1-3): DAGVTQSPTHLIKTRGQQVTLRCSPISGHKSVSWYQQVLGQGPQFIFQYYEKEERGRGNFPDRFSARQFPNYSSELNVNALLLGDSALYLCASSLADTSGNTIYFGEGSWLTVV.

In this sample, this clone turned up a few times. The chain is built from TRBV27 and TRBJ2-1, with D possibly TRBD2 on 6 matching bases. Germline V gene data show CDR1 as MNHEY and CDR2 as SMNVEV (reference sequence). There are 15 residues in the CDR3. Between the trimmed V and J ends, which lost 3 bases and 2 bases, there was a span of 11 bases. DNA of the CDR3: TGTGCCAGCAGTTTGGAGGGAGAGGCCTACAATGAGCAGTTCTTC. It encodes CASSLEGEAYNEQFF.

The chain uses TRBV28 and TRBJ1-6, with D maybe TRBD1 (6 bases). This CDR3 has 17 residues. V dropped 6 bases and J dropped 7 bases, with 22 bases sitting between them. Germline assignment: CDR1 MDHEN and CDR2 SYDVKM. CDR3 sequence reads: CASSTPEGGTWNSPLHF. The CDR3 nucleotides read TGTGCCAGCAGCACCCCCGAGGGGGGGACGTGGAATTCACCCCTCCACTTT.

The CDR3 loop is CASGRLTDPSTQYF. The CDR3 DNA reads as TGTGCCAGCGGCCGCCTGACTGATCCCTCGACCCAGTACTTC. The chain employs TRBV2 and TRBJ2-5, with no clear D. This CDR3 is built from 14 residues. The germline V gene has CDR1 SNHLY and CDR2 FYNNEI. Between the trimmed V and J ends, which lost 8 bases and 7 bases, there was a span of 20 bases.

The CDR3 reads CASSQGRGDGYTF. The CDR3 DNA follows: TGTGCCAGCAGCCAAGGTCGGGGGGATGGCTACACCTTC. The chain has TRBV3-1 (or the pseudogene TRBV3-2) and TRBJ1-2; tentative D call: TRBD1 (5 bases). V was shortened by 1 base and J by 6 bases, with 9 bases between the two germline ends. This CDR3 contains 13 residues. Germline loops: CDR1 LGHDT, CDR2 YNNKEL (reference sequence).